What follows are 8 T cell receptor beta chains derived from one specimen sequenced in a study of shared clonotypes between healthy human individuals. TCRdb's copy holds only in-frame clones and misses some; the assay was immunoSEQ multiplex PCR. The sample has about 1.1 million clones, roughly 80% seen once. The specimen sequenced was memory CD4+ T cells from PBMCs. The sample's subset: CD45RA-negative fraction. These receptors originate from a man in his late teens or twenties in good health. Some clones in this sample may be carry-over from other donors' samples.

This sequence joins TRBV19 and TRBJ1-2; no definite D call. The CDR3 has 12 residues. Between the trimmed V and J ends, which lost 4 bases and 7 bases, there was a span of 10 bases. Germline CDR1 reads LNHDA; CDR2 reads SQIVND (reference sequence). The CDR3, as DNA: TGTGCCAGTAGTACCACGTTGGGTGGCTACACCTTC. Protein product: CASSTTLGGYTF.

This sequence joins TRBV28 and TRBJ2-7, with D possibly TRBD2 on 5 matching bases. V was clipped by 10 bases and J by 4 bases, with 17 bases between them. Per the germline V gene, CDR1 is MDHEN and CDR2 is SYDVKM. The CDR3 has 13 amino acids. CDR3 protein: CATLRGVGYEQYF. The CDR3 nucleotides read TGTGCCACCCTACGGGGAGTTGGATACGAGCAGTACTTC.

A note on this clone: A single base separates this from a much larger clone, so it may be a read error. At the DNA level, this CDR3 is encoded by other sequences in the same sample as well. The chain joins TRBV29-1 to TRBJ1-5; D may be TRBD1 (6 bases). Germline values: CDR1 SQVTM, CDR2 ANQGSEA. The CDR3 length is 13 residues. The CDR3 loop reads CSVSSGGNQPQHF. CDR3 in DNA: TGCAGCGTCTCCTCGGGGGGCAATCAGCCCCAGCACTTT.

V and J are TRBV20-1 and TRBJ1-1, with D unresolved. CDR1 DFQATT and CDR2 SNEGSKA come from the germline V gene (reference sequence). The V gene lost 2 bases and the J gene lost 4 bases, with 5 bases spanning the gap. This CDR3 is built from 11 residues. This chain's CDR3 is CSARITTEAFF. In nucleotides, the CDR3 is TGCAGTGCTAGAATTACCACTGAAGCTTTCTTT.

The genes are TRBV7-2 and TRBJ1-1; 10 positions agree with TRBD1. J gave up 5 bases and V 4 bases, and 1 base lay outside the gene matches. Germline CDR1 is SGHTA and CDR2 is FQGNSA. The CDR3 runs to 13 residues. The CDR3 bases are TGTGCCAGCAGCTGGGGACAGGGGACTGAAGCTTTCTTT. Its protein is CASSWGQGTEAFF.

The gene calls are TRBV28 and TRBJ2-7, with D maybe TRBD2 (6 bases). This CDR3 contains 16 residues. Trimming stripped 8 bases from V and 0 bases from J, with 20 bases between. CDR1 MDHEN and CDR2 SYDVKM come from the germline V gene. In nucleotides, the CDR3 is TGTGCCAGCTACTCTCTACGGGCGGGGAGCTCCTACGAGCAGTACTTC. This gives the protein CASYSLRAGSSYEQYF. The complete variable domain, with remaining parts taken from reference TRBV28 and TRBJ2-7, reads DVKVTQSSRYLVKRTGEKVFLECVQDMDHENMFWYRQDPGLGLRLIYFSYDVKMKEKGDIPEGYSVSREKKERFSLILESASTNQTSMYLCASYSLRAGSSYEQYFGPGTRLTVT.

This rearrangement joins TRBV29-1 to TRBJ2-7; D perhaps matches TRBD1 (5 bases). The CDR3 extends over 14 amino acids. Trimming took off 6 bases at V and 1 base at J, with 16 bases between the two ends. The V gene's germline CDR1 is SQVTM and CDR2 ANQGSEA. The CDR3 DNA sequence: TGCAGCGTCCTGATTGCAGACAGTTCCTACGAGCAGTACTTC. Translation gives CSVLIADSSYEQYF.

This clone came up once. CDR3: CASSPRAQEKLFF. The CDR3 region has the DNA TGTGCCAGCAGCCCCCGGGCCCAGGAAAAACTGTTTTTT. The chain joins TRBV9 to TRBJ1-4; D gene unclear. The V end was cut by 4 bases, the J end by 8 bases, with 12 bases between. The CDR3 has 13 amino acids. The germline V gene encodes CDR1 SGDLS and CDR2 YYNGEE. Based on the CDR3 plus reference TRBV9 and TRBJ1-4, the full variable domain is DSGVTQTPKHLITATGQRVTLRCSPRSGDLSVYWYQQSLDQGLQFLIQYYNGEERAKGNILERFSAQQFPDLHSELNLSSLELGDSALYFCASSPRAQEKLFFGSGTQLSVL.